The 24 T cell receptor beta chains below all came from one sample that was sequenced in a study of T cell changes during pregnancy in multiple sclerosis. The table came from immunoSEQ multiplex PCR; TCRdb's copy has only in-frame clones and leaves some out. The sample carries approximately 99,000 clones, about nine tenths recorded once. Specimen: peripheral blood, collected in the second trimester of pregnancy. The receptors come from a female donor in good health, enrolled as a control in a pregnancy study.

J is TRBJ1-1 and V is TRBV5-1; 7 bases fit TRBD1. The CDR3 is made up of 14 amino acids. Trimming took 5 bases from V and 4 from J; bases not matched to a gene: 8. The germline V gene encodes CDR1 SGHRS and CDR2 YFSETQ. CDR3: CASRLGGDSTEAFF. The CDR3 bases are TGCGCCAGCAGGTTAGGTGGGGACAGCACTGAAGCTTTCTTT. Using reference TRBV5-1 and TRBJ1-1 for the parts outside the CDR3, the full variable domain is KAGVTQTPRYLIKTRGQQVTLSCSPISGHRSVSWYQQTPGQGLQFLFEYFSETQRNKGNFPGRFSGRQFSNSRSEMNVSTLELGDSALYLCASRLGGDSTEAFFGQGTRLTVV.

This chain links TRBV6-5 with TRBJ1-4, with a possible D match to TRBD1 (5 bases). Germline V gene sequence: CDR1 MNHEY, CDR2 SVGAGI. V was pared by 0 bases and J by 8 bases, with 13 bases between. The CDR3 covers 15 residues. In DNA form, the CDR3 reads TGTGCCAGCAGTTACTCGGGGGGGGGTCGGGAAAAACTGTTTTTT. It specifies CASSYSGGGREKLFF.

The J gene is TRBJ2-3, the V gene TRBV18; D uncertain. The CDR3 has 13 amino acids. CDR1 is KGHSH and CDR2 is LQKENI in the germline V gene. Between the trimmed V and J ends, which lost 4 bases and 0 bases, there was a span of 5 bases. In nucleotides, the CDR3 is TGTGCCAGCTCACTTGAGAGCACAGATACGCAGTATTTT. Translation: CASSLESTDTQYF.

This chain uses TRBV27 with TRBJ2-1; TRBD2 agrees at 11 bases. The CDR3 runs to 19 residues. CDR1 is MNHEY and CDR2 is SMNVEV in the germline V gene (reference sequence). With V trimmed by 6 bases and J by 0 bases, 13 bases remained unmatched. CDR3 nucleotide sequence: TGTGCCAGCAGCGCTAGCGGGGGGCCACGTCTTTCCTCCTACAATGAGCAGTTCTTC. It specifies CASSASGGPRLSSYNEQFF.

The rearrangement joins TRBV7-8 to TRBJ1-2, with a tentative D call TRBD1 (6 bases). Between the trimmed V and J ends, which lost 5 bases and 4 bases, there was a span of 17 bases. Germline CDR1 reads SGHVS; CDR2 reads FQNEAQ. The CDR3 covers 15 residues. In DNA form, the CDR3 reads TGTGCCAGCAGCGTAAACAGGGACCCCCTCTATGGCTACACCTTC. Translating gives CASSVNRDPLYGYTF.

This chain joins TRBV10-1 and TRBJ2-7, with TRBD2 matching 11 bases. The germline CDR1 and CDR2 sequences are WNHNN and SYGVQD (reference sequence). Unmatched junction bases numbered 2, after V lost 3 bases and J lost 1 base. CDR3 size: 15 residues. The chain's CDR3 is CASSDGTSGSYEQYF. In DNA, the CDR3 is TGCGCCAGCAGTGATGGGACTAGCGGATCCTACGAGCAGTACTTC.

This sequence joins TRBV27 and TRBJ2-1, with 13 bases aligning to TRBD2. Germline V gene data show CDR1 as MNHEY and CDR2 as SMNVEV (reference sequence). V trimming: 5 bases; J trimming: 3 bases; junction bases outside the gene matches: 10. This CDR3 comprises 18 residues. CDR3 sequence (DNA): TGTGCCAGCAGTCCCAGACTAGCGGGAGGCCTTAACTACAATGAGCAGTTCTTC. Protein product: CASSPRLAGGLNYNEQFF.

This clone was observed a handful of times. This sequence joins TRBV11-2 and TRBJ2-2; 7 bases agree with TRBD1. Trimming cost V 0 bases and J 7 bases; bases outside gene matches: 2. Germline CDR1 and CDR2: SGHAT and FQNNGV. There are 14 residues in the CDR3. The CDR3 DNA follows: TGTGCCAGCAGCTTAGATGGGACAGTCGGGGAGCTGTTTTTT. Its protein product is CASSLDGTVGELFF.

This clone was detected only a few times. The V call is TRBV2, the J call TRBJ1-5; D is perhaps TRBD1 (6 bases). The CDR3 totals 14 residues. V shed 5 bases and J shed 3 bases, with 11 bases lying between them. Per germline, CDR1 SNHLY and CDR2 FYNNEI. The DNA of the CDR3 is TGTGCCAGCAGTTCAGACAGGATCAATCAGCCCCAGCATTTT. This encodes CASSSDRINQPQHF.

The chain uses TRBV6-1 and TRBJ2-5; 8 bases match TRBD1. CDR3 length equals 14 residues. V gave up 5 bases and J gave up 4 bases; unmatched junction bases: 6. Germline values: CDR1 MNHNS, CDR2 SASEGT. The CDR3 here is CASSTQGAGETQYF. Written as DNA, the CDR3 is TGTGCCAGCAGTACCCAGGGGGCCGGAGAGACCCAGTACTTC.

This clone was seen once. The chain has TRBV19 and TRBJ2-3; TRBD1 agrees at 8 bases. The CDR3 consists of 19 residues. CDR1 and CDR2 (germline): LNHDA, SQIVND (reference sequence). The V segment lost 6 bases and the J segment 1 base; nucleotides outside the gene matches: 18. CDR3 residues: CASSPQVSMDREGTDTQYF. The CDR3 coding sequence is TGTGCCAGTAGCCCCCAAGTATCCATGGACAGGGAGGGCACAGATACGCAGTATTTT.

The count of this clone is one. V gene TRBV25-1 combines with J gene TRBJ1-2, with D possibly TRBD1 on 6 matching bases. V lost 2 bases and J lost 3, with 13 bases in between. CDR3 length: 15 amino acids. CDR1 and CDR2 (germline): MGHDK, SYGVNS. Written as DNA, the CDR3 is TGTGCCAGCAGTGAAACAGGGTTATTTCACTATGGCTACACCTTC. This gives the protein CASSETGLFHYGYTF.

The chain couples TRBV19 to TRBJ1-1; TRBD1 matches at 11 bases. This CDR3 contains 16 residues. The germline CDR1 and CDR2 sequences are LNHDA and SQIVND (reference sequence). Trimming took 5 bases from V and 4 from J; bases not matched to a gene: 9. The CDR3 reads CASSSGTGGRGTEAFF. The CDR3 nucleotides read TGTGCCAGTAGTTCCGGGACAGGGGGTAGGGGCACTGAAGCTTTCTTT.

The chain couples TRBV4-3 to TRBJ1-4, with D uncertain. The CDR3 runs 17 residues. From germline, CDR1 is LGHNA and CDR2 YSLEER. The V end was cut by 0 bases, the J end by 2 bases, with 13 bases between. CDR3 coding DNA: TGCGCCAGCAGCCAAGAAGCAGGTTTATCGACTAATGAAAAACTGTTTTTT. It yields the protein CASSQEAGLSTNEKLFF.

V usage is TRBV6-1 and J usage is TRBJ2-4, with 7 bases matching TRBD2. The CDR3 is made up of 15 amino acids. Trimming took 1 base from V and 6 from J; bases not matched to a gene: 6. Germline V gives CDR1 MNHNS, CDR2 SASEGT. CDR3 sequence (DNA): TGTGCCAGCAGTGAAGACCCCGGCGGGGGAAACATTCAGTACTTC. Amino acids: CASSEDPGGGNIQYF.

V gene TRBV7-2 combines with J gene TRBJ2-2; 8 bases fit TRBD1. CDR1 SGHTA and CDR2 FQGNSA come from the germline V gene. The CDR3 spans 16 residues. The V segment lost 5 bases and the J segment 3 bases; nucleotides outside the gene matches: 8. DNA for the CDR3: TGTGCCAGCAGCCCAACGCCAGGGGGCGACACCGGGGAGCTGTTTTTT. This encodes CASSPTPGGDTGELFF.

This chain links TRBV5-6 with TRBJ1-2; D remains ambiguous. Germline CDR1 SGHDT, CDR2 YYEEEE. Trimming stripped 0 bases from V and 8 bases from J, with 14 bases between. This CDR3 spans 14 amino acids. The CDR3 sequence: CASSLGGSPRGYTF. CDR3 nucleotides: TGTGCCAGCAGCTTGGGTGGCAGCCCGCGGGGCTACACCTTC.

This chain links TRBV7-9 with TRBJ1-2; 8 nucleotides agree with TRBD1. V lost 3 bases, J lost 6 bases, and 3 bases stayed unmatched. The CDR3 sequence is 13 residues long. CDR1 and CDR2 (germline): SEHNR, FQNEAQ (reference sequence). CDR3 nucleotide sequence: TGTGCCAGCAGCTTTCGACAGGGGAATGGCTACACCTTC. Its translation: CASSFRQGNGYTF.

This chain links TRBV27 with TRBJ1-1; 8 bases agree with TRBD1. V was pared by 5 bases and J by 5 bases, with 13 bases of the junction left unmatched. From germline, CDR1 is MNHEY and CDR2 SMNVEV (reference sequence). CDR3 length: 16 amino acids. The CDR3 nucleotides are TGTGCCAGCAGTCGCCGGGACAGGCAGGTGGGAACTGAAGCTTTCTTT. Protein: CASSRRDRQVGTEAFF.

V and J are TRBV25-1 and TRBJ1-5, with D unclear. CDR1 is MGHDK and CDR2 is SYGVNS in the germline V gene. The CDR3 extends over 13 amino acids. The V gene lost 3 bases and the J gene lost 8 bases, with 11 bases spanning the gap. In DNA, the CDR3 is TGTGCCAGCAGTGAGAGTGGGGAGAAGCCCCAGCATTTT. It yields the protein CASSESGEKPQHF.

CDR3 sequence: CASSPRDRANYGYTF. The CDR3 DNA reads as TGTGCCAGCAGTCCCAGGGACAGGGCTAACTATGGCTACACCTTC. The rearrangement joins TRBV6-5 to TRBJ1-2; 9 nucleotides match TRBD1. CDR1 and CDR2 (germline): MNHEY, SVGAGI. This CDR3 has 15 amino acids. V shed 5 bases and J 0 bases; nucleotides not matched to a gene: 4.

This clone was observed a few times. The J gene is TRBJ1-5, the V gene TRBV4-2; D is perhaps TRBD1 (6 bases). The CDR3 length is 16 residues. Germline loops: CDR1 LGHNA, CDR2 YNFKEQ. Trimming stripped 1 base from V and 0 bases from J, with 10 bases between. The CDR3 sequence: CASSQVGQYSNQPQHF. DNA for the CDR3: TGTGCCAGCAGCCAAGTAGGACAGTATAGCAATCAGCCCCAGCATTTT.

The chain has TRBV5-1 and TRBJ2-7, with 8 nucleotides matching TRBD2. The CDR3 sequence is 14 residues long. Germline-derived CDR1 and CDR2 are SGHRS and YFSETQ. V was pared by 3 bases and J by 2 bases, with 4 bases of the junction left unmatched. CDR3 sequence: CASSSRGGPYEQYF. The DNA for the CDR3 is TGCGCCAGCAGCTCCCGGGGGGGGCCCTACGAGCAGTACTTC.

The genes are TRBV5-8 and TRBJ2-1; TRBD2 agrees at 7 bases. Germline V gene data show CDR1 as SGHTS and CDR2 as YDEGEE. Unmatched junction bases numbered 8, after V lost 4 bases and J lost 1 base. The CDR3 has 16 amino acids. CDR3 DNA sequence: TGTGCCAGCAGCCCACGGGACTACCTGTCCTACAATGAGCAGTTCTTC. It specifies CASSPRDYLSYNEQFF.